The present entry profiles one T cell receptor beta chain with its context. Its specificity is unknown. This sample is part of a study of pediatric ulcerative colitis. Sequencing depth was up to 500,000 reads per sample. Measured with immunoSEQ multiplex PCR; TCRdb has only the in-frame clones, and not every one. The sample records 35,000 to 45,000 clones, roughly 82% being singletons. One to two pinch biopsies were taken from the rectum during colonoscopy. Study-wide findings and caveats: All ulcerative colitis patients, but no controls, carried a couple of rectal clonotypes.

Trimming pared 3 bases from V and 1 base from J, leaving 0 bases between. Germline CDR1 reads KGHSH; CDR2 reads LQKENI. The CDR3 contains 11 residues. The specimen sequenced was gut tissue. The clonotype comes from a boy aged 10-17 years with severe ulcerative colitis. The chain links TRBV18 to TRBJ1-1; D gene unclear. CDR3 bases: TGTGCCAGCTCACCGAACACTGAAGCTTTCTTT. Protein: CASSPNTEAFF.